This TCR beta chain was recovered during a study of T cells in Graves' hyperthyroidism and ophthalmopathy. V shed 5 bases and J shed 7 bases, with 15 bases lying between them. The CDR3 totals 15 residues. This clonotype was detected ten times or more. TCR beta CDR3 region amplification was performed from RNA transcripts. First-round RT-PCR with HTBI primers amplified the TCR CDR3 region. One entry per CDR3 protein, called by TCRdb with MiXCR from the multiplex PCR reads. This sample has about 680,000 distinct CDR3 sequences; 35% occur once, and the top ten carry 30% to 40%. Material for sequencing was blood. The source of this sequence is a woman in her forties with Graves' hyperthyroidism. V is TRBV12-3 or TRBV12-4 and J is TRBJ1-6; D ambiguous. CDR3 DNA sequence: TGTGCCAGCAGTCCCCGGACTGAAGGAAATTCACCCCTCCACTTT. This translates into CASSPRTEGNSPLHF.